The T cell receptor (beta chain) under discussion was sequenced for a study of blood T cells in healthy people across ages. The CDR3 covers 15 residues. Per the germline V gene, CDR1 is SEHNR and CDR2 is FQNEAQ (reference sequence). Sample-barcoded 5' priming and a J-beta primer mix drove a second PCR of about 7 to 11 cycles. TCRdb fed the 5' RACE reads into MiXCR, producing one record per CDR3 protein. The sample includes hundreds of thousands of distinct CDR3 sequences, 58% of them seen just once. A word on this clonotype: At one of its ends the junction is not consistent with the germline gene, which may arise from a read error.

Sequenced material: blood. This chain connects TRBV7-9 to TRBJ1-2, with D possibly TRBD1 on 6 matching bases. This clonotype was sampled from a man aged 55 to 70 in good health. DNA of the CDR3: TGTGCCAGCAGCCCAGATCTGGGGGGCAACTATGGCTACATCTTC. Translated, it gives CASSPDLGGNYGYIF.